The TCR beta chain under discussion was sequenced for a study of T cell repertoires in cytomegalovirus infection. Across the study: Public TCR beta signatures were indicative of both CMV infection and a matching HLA type.

Concerning this clonotype: Its antigen is unidentified.

Study-wide points: People with CMV and the relevant HLA were identified by cumulative public TCR beta family frequency. The response measured ex vivo was dominated by TCR beta clonotypes (HLA-C-restricted and CMV-specific).

TCRdb used MiXCR to reprocess the reads, holding one entry per CDR3 protein. The sample carries 150,000 to 200,000 distinct CDR3 sequences, 7.5% to 10% recorded once. V gave up 6 bases and J gave up 6 bases; unmatched junction bases: 10. This CDR3 is built from 14 residues. Germline assignment: CDR1 DFQATT and CDR2 SNEGSKA (reference sequence). The sequenced sample consisted of PBMCs. The rearrangement links TRBV20-1 to TRBJ1-1; 10 bases match TRBD1. The sequence derives from a human donor in good health (CMV status not recorded). Some clones in this sample may be carry-over from other donors' samples. This CDR3 is CSATGQGNFAEAFF. The CDR3 DNA follows: TGCAGTGCCACGGGACAGGGGAATTTCGCTGAAGCTTTCTTT.